The clone carrying this T cell receptor beta chain has only a few counts. Antigen specificity is unknown. PCR used 60 Vbeta primers and 13 Jbeta primers. Generated by immunoSEQ multiplex PCR, the TCRdb table keeps only in-frame clones and is missing some. The sample holds about 130,000 clones; 80% are singletons and the top ten take about 4%. The record originates from a study of cytomegalovirus exposure and HLA in healthy donors. Study-wide findings and caveats: The authors later linked a missense DCLRE1C variant to TCR beta V- and J-gene trimming. Information on immune exposure was restricted to one variable (CMV serostatus). In presence/absence analyses, roughly uniform sequencing depth across donors was assumed. One later analysis reportedly identified an Asian-associated ancestry cluster that showed fewer N-insertions than the approximately 700-donor mean.

Unmatched junction bases numbered 4, after V lost 4 bases and J lost 4 bases. The CDR3 contains 16 residues. Sequences were obtained from PBMCs. The TCR originated in a woman aged 40 to 50 in good health and CMV-seronegative. The chain has TRBV5-3 and TRBJ2-1; TRBD2 matches at 14 bases. TRBV5-3 is labeled an ORF, and its function is uncertain. In nucleotides, the CDR3 is TGTGCCAGAAGCCGGGGACTAGCGGGGGTTTACAATGAGCAGTTCTTC. Amino acid sequence: CARSRGLAGVYNEQFF.